This record concerns one TCR beta chain sequence. This sample was included in a study of cytomegalovirus exposure and HLA in healthy donors. Trimming pared 6 bases from V and 7 bases from J, leaving 16 bases between. CDR1 and CDR2 (germline): ENHRY, SYGVKD. The CDR3 loop spans 14 amino acids. 13 Jbeta primers and 60 Vbeta primers were used for the PCR. Measured with immunoSEQ multiplex PCR; TCRdb has only the in-frame clones, and not every one. The top ten clones hold 0.5% to 0.65% of a sample with over 130,000 clones, over 75% of them seen once. The receptor comes from a woman in her thirties or forties in good health and CMV-seronegative. Source material: PBMCs. V is TRBV10-3 and J is TRBJ2-1; D is perhaps TRBD2 (6 bases). Here the CDR3 reads CAISSTSLGNEQFF. The CDR3 DNA follows: TGTGCCATCAGCTCGACTAGTTTGGGGAATGAGCAGTTCTTC.